These T cell receptor beta chains were read from a single sample in a study of shared clonotypes between healthy human individuals. Repertoires were generated with immunoSEQ multiplex PCR, while TCRdb's copy carries only in-frame clones and drops some. The table lists over a million clones, nearly 99% of them singletons. Material: naive CD4+ T cells sorted from blood. The receptors come from a man aged 25 to 40 in good health. Each CDR3 is given without its conserved first and last residue. Fields, in order: V gene, J gene, CDR3 protein.

>TRBV4-1|TRBJ1-2
ASSLGPGYT
>TRBV29-1|TRBJ2-7
SVGILRGGTEQY
>TRBV14|TRBJ2-3
ASSHWRLADTDTQY
>TRBV5-6|TRBJ1-5
ASSSTGGRQPQH
>TRBV11-2|TRBJ2-1
ASSLQPNEQF
>TRBV5-6|TRBJ1-2
ASSPVGVSYGYT
>TRBV7-2|TRBJ2-2
ASSSGGANTGELF
>TRBV29-1|TRBJ2-4
SVGLADENIQY
>TRBV5-5|TRBJ2-1
ASSFTRDPYNEQF
>TRBV9|TRBJ2-7
ASSAPSSYEQY
>TRBV6-5|TRBJ1-2
ASSRAQGGYGYT
>TRBV2|TRBJ2-2
ASSGIGALNTGELF
>TRBV5-6|TRBJ2-1
ASTRGGSFYNEQF
>TRBV7-2|TRBJ2-7
ASSRTSAYEQY
>TRBV5-1|TRBJ2-5
ASSLPGGGETQY
>TRBV19|TRBJ2-3
ASSRGASGSMQY
>TRBV18|TRBJ1-1
ASSQGTGIDTEAF
>TRBV29-1|TRBJ2-2
SADNPNTGELF
>TRBV7-2|TRBJ2-7
ASSPVSASYEQY
>TRBV7-2|TRBJ2-7
ASSWGVADSYEQY
>TRBV5-1|TRBJ2-1
ASNLALGGVNEQF
>TRBV7-2|TRBJ2-1
ASSLAGGTPYNEQF
>TRBV28|TRBJ1-2
ASSLVGGSYGYT
>TRBV28|TRBJ1-4
ASSLFTGTGDEKLF
>TRBV27|TRBJ1-5
ASSFRGNQPQH
>TRBV7-9|TRBJ1-5
ASSLAWDSNQPQH
>TRBV7-9|TRBJ2-3
ASSLGGLAGGVDTQY
>TRBV5-4|TRBJ2-5
ASRAGGLAGGPQETQY
>TRBV5-1|TRBJ2-3
ASSPGTVTDTQY
>TRBV5-1|TRBJ2-7
ASSLGNLYSYEQY
>TRBV15|TRBJ1-1
ATSSEGAGNTEAF
>TRBV6-5|TRBJ2-1
ASRLAGGNEQF
>TRBV6-5|TRBJ1-2
ASTPTPPNYGYT
>TRBV5-1|TRBJ2-3
ASSWVAGGTTDTQY
>TRBV7-8|TRBJ1-4
ASSLFGNSNEKLF
>TRBV11-2|TRBJ2-3
ASSLGTDTQY
>TRBV2|TRBJ2-1
ASASGRASSEQF
>TRBV28|TRBJ2-2
ASSLGTYSGELF
>TRBV18|TRBJ2-3
ASSPRGSGRAFTDTQY
>TRBV7-2|TRBJ2-3
ASRRREGTTHTQY
>TRBV5-5|TRBJ2-5
ASRRSGSGQETQY